These 29 T cell receptor beta chains came from one sample sequenced in a study of T cell responses to AZD1222 COVID-19 vaccine. Data came from immunoSEQ multiplex PCR; TCRdb stores just in-frame clones and leaves some out. The profile shows tens of thousands of clones, approximately 85% of them singletons. Sample: peripheral blood, taken 28 days after the second AZD1222 dose. These TCRs come from an adult who received the AZD1222 COVID-19 vaccine.

This chain uses TRBV2 with TRBJ2-7; D is uncertain. The CDR3 sequence is 13 residues long. CDR1 SNHLY and CDR2 FYNNEI come from the germline V gene. Trimming removed 8 bases from V and 3 bases from J, with 14 bases in between. The CDR3 spells CASVGLHHYEQYF. The CDR3 region has the DNA TGTGCCAGCGTTGGGCTTCATCACTACGAGCAGTACTTC.

This clone is a singleton in its sample. The rearrangement links TRBV5-6 to TRBJ1-2; unclear D gene. The CDR3 sequence is 18 residues long. Looked up from germline, CDR1 is SGHDT and CDR2 is YYEEEE. V was cut by 2 bases and J by 0 bases, with 20 bases left in between. Written as DNA, the CDR3 is TGTGCCAGCAGCTTCCTTATTGCGCGTACCACAGCTAACTATGGCTACACCTTC. Its protein is CASSFLIARTTANYGYTF.

The chain employs TRBV19 and TRBJ2-7, with 9 bases identical to TRBD1. In germline, CDR1 is LNHDA, CDR2 SQIVND (reference sequence). CDR3 length equals 14 residues. Germline trimming cut 4 bases from V and 1 base from J; bases unmatched to any gene: 2. The CDR3 region has the DNA TGTGCCAGTAGTACCGGACAGGGGTCCTACGAGCAGTACTTC. It translates to CASSTGQGSYEQYF.

J is TRBJ2-7 and V is TRBV4-1; TRBD2 aligns across 7 bases. The CDR3 runs 18 residues. J lost 0 bases, V lost 0 bases, and 11 bases had no gene match. CDR1 is MGHRA and CDR2 is YSYEKL in the germline V gene. DNA for the CDR3: TGCGCCAGCAGCCAAGATCGGGCGGGAGACACTATCTCCTACGAGCAGTACTTC. Its protein is CASSQDRAGDTISYEQYF.

The chain uses TRBV6-5 and TRBJ1-6; possibly TRBD1 for D (6 bases). Germline lookup yields CDR1 MNHEY and CDR2 SVGAGI. Trimming stripped 2 bases from V and 7 bases from J, with 9 bases between. The CDR3 loop spans 14 amino acids. CDR3 coding DNA: TGTGCCAGCAGTTACATCACAGGGAATTCACCCCTCCACTTT. Its translation: CASSYITGNSPLHF.

Only one count was recorded for this clone. The chain employs TRBV4-1 and TRBJ2-3; D is ambiguous. The CDR3 covers 14 residues. The V end lost 3 bases, the J end lost 3 bases, and 10 bases lay between the germline ends. Germline CDR1 reads MGHRA; CDR2 reads YSYEKL. CDR3 region: CASSQAPGTDTQYF. The CDR3 coding sequence is TGCGCCAGCAGCCAGGCCCCAGGAACAGATACGCAGTATTTT.

V usage is TRBV25-1 and J usage is TRBJ2-6, with D maybe TRBD2 (6 bases). Germline V gene sequence: CDR1 MGHDK, CDR2 SYGVNS. The CDR3 extends over 16 amino acids. The V end was cut by 5 bases, the J end by 1 base, with 12 bases between. The DNA for the CDR3 is TGTGCCAGCAGTCTGGACCGGGGGTCTGGGGCCAACGTCCTGACTTTC. Amino acids: CASSLDRGSGANVLTF.

This chain uses TRBV16 with TRBJ1-6, with 7 bases lining up with TRBD1. Germline V gene sequence: CDR1 KGHSY, CDR2 FQNENV. The CDR3 loop spans 15 amino acids. J was trimmed by 9 bases and V by 0 bases; bases with no gene match: 5. The CDR3 bases are TGTGCCAGCAGCCAATCGGACAGGAGACGTTCACCCCTCCACTTT. Protein sequence: CASSQSDRRRSPLHF.

The chain recombines TRBV4-1 with TRBJ1-5, with no clear D. Trimming removed 0 bases from V and 1 base from J, with 7 bases in between. This CDR3 has 15 residues. Germline lookup yields CDR1 MGHRA and CDR2 YSYEKL. CDR3 sequence (DNA): TGCGCCAGCAGCCAAGATATGGGAAGCAATCAGCCCCAGCATTTT. It yields the protein CASSQDMGSNQPQHF.

This rearrangement joins TRBV19 to TRBJ1-2; D not certain. The CDR3 length is 12 residues. CDR1 and CDR2 (germline): LNHDA, SQIVND (reference sequence). V was pared by 5 bases and J by 3 bases, with 7 bases between. CDR3 loop: CASSGSDYGYTF. The CDR3 region has the DNA TGTGCCAGTAGTGGGTCCGACTATGGCTACACCTTC.

This chain links TRBV7-9 with TRBJ1-2, with 8 bases matching TRBD1. The V gene end was trimmed by 0 bases and the J gene end by 6 bases; junction bases not matched to a gene: 6. Germline CDR1 SEHNR, CDR2 FQNEAQ (reference sequence). The CDR3 consists of 15 residues. CDR3 sequence (DNA): TGTGCCAGCAGCTTAGCGCGGTGGGGACAGGATGGCTACACCTTC. This gives the protein CASSLARWGQDGYTF.

The chain uses TRBV28 and TRBJ2-1, with TRBD1 matching over 7 bases. J lost 7 bases, V lost 6 bases, and 9 bases had no gene match. In germline, CDR1 is MDHEN, CDR2 SYDVKM. The CDR3 loop spans 14 amino acids. CDR3 bases: TGTGCCAGCAGCAGTACAGGGGATAAGAATGAGCAGTTCTTC. Its protein is CASSSTGDKNEQFF. Complete variable domain (other parts from reference TRBV28 and TRBJ2-1): DVKVTQSSRYLVKRTGEKVFLECVQDMDHENMFWYRQDPGLGLRLIYFSYDVKMKEKGDIPEGYSVSREKKERFSLILESASTNQTSMYLCASSSTGDKNEQFFGPGTRLTVL.

The chain has TRBV5-4 and TRBJ2-1; D is perhaps TRBD2 (5 bases). Trimming cost V 0 bases and J 4 bases, with 14 bases left between them. CDR3 length: 16 amino acids. Germline V gene sequence: CDR1 SGHNT, CDR2 YYREEE (reference sequence). The CDR3 DNA sequence: TGTGCCAGCAGCTTGGTGAAAGCGGCGATGTACAATGAGCAGTTCTTC. Amino acids: CASSLVKAAMYNEQFF.

The V call is TRBV28, the J call TRBJ1-5; no clear D gene. Germline assignment: CDR1 MDHEN and CDR2 SYDVKM. CDR3 length equals 14 residues. V lost 5 bases, J lost 5 bases, and 13 bases lay in between. The CDR3 sequence is CASSPPSLDQPQHF. The CDR3 region has the DNA TGTGCCAGCAGTCCGCCCTCGTTGGATCAGCCCCAGCATTTT.

V and J are TRBV7-9 and TRBJ2-7; D is perhaps TRBD2 (6 bases). This CDR3 is built from 15 residues. The ends were cut back, 1 base at V and 6 bases at J, with 16 bases in the middle. Germline values: CDR1 SEHNR, CDR2 FQNEAQ (reference sequence). The CDR3 DNA reads TGTGCCAGCAGCTTAGGTGGGTCGGGGGTCGGCGAGCAGTACTTC. As protein: CASSLGGSGVGEQYF. Combining the CDR3 with reference TRBV7-9 and TRBJ2-7 gives the whole variable domain DTGVSQNPRHKITKRGQNVTFRCDPISEHNRLYWYRQTLGQGPEFLTYFQNEAQLEKSRLLSDRFSAERPKGSFSTLEIQRTEQGDSAMYLCASSLGGSGVGEQYFGPGTRLTVT.

V and J are TRBV19 and TRBJ1-1, with a tentative D call TRBD1 (5 bases). Germline V CDR1 and CDR2: LNHDA, SQIVND (reference sequence). The CDR3 totals 14 residues. Trimming pared 7 bases from V and 0 bases from J, leaving 12 bases between. The CDR3, as DNA: TGTGCCAGTACAGGGAAGGGGATGAACACTGAAGCTTTCTTT. This sequence encodes CASTGKGMNTEAFF.

The chain has TRBV5-1 and TRBJ1-3; the match to TRBD1 covers 8 bases. Germline V gene sequence: CDR1 SGHRS, CDR2 YFSETQ. V was clipped by 4 bases and J by 0 bases; unmatched bases: 0. There are 14 residues in the CDR3. The CDR3 DNA follows: TGCGCCAGCAGCACAGGGGGCTCTGGAAACACCATATATTTT. Amino acid sequence: CASSTGGSGNTIYF.

The V gene is TRBV6-5, the J gene TRBJ1-2, with no clear D. Germline V gives CDR1 MNHEY, CDR2 SVGAGI. V lost 5 bases to trimming and J lost 2 bases, with 9 bases between them. CDR3 length equals 13 residues. In DNA form, the CDR3 reads TGTGCCAGCAGTAACCGGGTCAACTATGGCTACACCTTC. It translates to CASSNRVNYGYTF.

The chain uses TRBV7-3 and TRBJ2-7; 15 nucleotides agree with TRBD2. The J segment lost 5 bases and the V segment lost 5 bases, leaving 7 bases of the junction unmatched. The germline gives CDR1 SGHTA, CDR2 FQGTGA. The CDR3 length is 16 residues. This chain's CDR3 is CASSTGLAGGLDEQYF. CDR3 coding DNA: TGTGCCAGCAGCACGGGACTAGCGGGGGGCCTGGACGAGCAGTACTTC. The full variable domain, with the rest looked up from reference TRBV7-3 and TRBJ2-7, is GAGVSQTPSNKVTEKGKYVELRCDPISGHTALYWYRQSLGQGPEFLIYFQGTGAADDSGLPNDRFFAVRPEGSVSTLKIQRTERGDSAVYLCASSTGLAGGLDEQYFGPGTRLTVT.

The chain is built from TRBV5-6 and TRBJ2-3; D may be TRBD2 (7 bases). This CDR3 contains 16 residues. In germline, CDR1 is SGHDT, CDR2 YYEEEE. V dropped 1 base and J dropped 2 bases, with 14 bases sitting between them. The CDR3 nucleotides are TGTGCCAGCAGCTTGATCGGCGGGGGCCTCACAGATACGCAGTATTTT. It yields the protein CASSLIGGGLTDTQYF.

The chain links TRBV5-6 to TRBJ1-1, with TRBD1 matching 9 bases. This CDR3 contains 13 residues. Losses at the gene ends were 3 bases for V and 7 bases for J; bases not matched to a gene: 4. Per the germline V gene, CDR1 is SGHDT and CDR2 is YYEEEE. The CDR3 DNA follows: TGTGCCAGCAGCTGGGGACAGGGAAGTGAAGCTTTCTTT. Its translation is CASSWGQGSEAFF. Based on the CDR3 plus reference TRBV5-6 and TRBJ1-1, the full variable domain is DAGVTQSPTHLIKTRGQQVTLRCSPKSGHDTVSWYQQALGQGPQFIFQYYEEEERQRGNFPDRFSGHQFPNYSSELNVNALLLGDSALYLCASSWGQGSEAFFGQGTRLTVV.

The rearrangement uses TRBV19 and TRBJ1-6, with D hard to call. The CDR3 loop spans 12 amino acids. Germline CDR1 LNHDA, CDR2 SQIVND (reference sequence). V was pared by 1 base and J by 11 bases, with 6 bases between. CDR3 sequence reads: CASSIGEAPLHF. Written as DNA, the CDR3 is TGTGCCAGTAGTATAGGGGAGGCACCCCTCCACTTT.

The chain carries TRBV30 and TRBJ1-5; tentative D call: TRBD1 (5 bases). V lost 1 base and J 0 bases, leaving 13 bases between the germline ends. Germline V CDR1 and CDR2: GTSNPN, SVGIG (reference sequence). The CDR3 covers 16 residues. The CDR3 DNA sequence: TGTGCCTGGAGTGCAGGGTCCACTCTTAGCAATCAGCCCCAGCATTTT. It specifies CAWSAGSTLSNQPQHF. Combining the CDR3 with reference TRBV30 and TRBJ1-5 gives the whole variable domain SQTIHQWPATLVQPVGSPLSLECTVEGTSNPNLYWYRQAAGRGLQLLFYSVGIGQISSEVPQNLSASRPQDRQFILSSKKLLLSDSGFYLCAWSAGSTLSNQPQHFGDGTRLSIL.

The chain links TRBV11-2 to TRBJ2-3; 8 bases map to TRBD2. J gave up 6 bases and V 1 base, and 9 bases lay outside the gene matches. The CDR3 has 16 residues. Per the germline V gene, CDR1 is SGHAT and CDR2 is FQNNGV. The CDR3 DNA reads TGTGCCAGCAGCTTAGTCTCGGGGGGGTCCTCGGATACGCAGTATTTT. Translated, it gives CASSLVSGGSSDTQYF.

This rearrangement joins TRBV5-6 to TRBJ2-7; 16 bases line up with TRBD2. CDR3 length: 19 amino acids. The J segment lost 2 bases and the V segment lost 0 bases, leaving 8 bases of the junction unmatched. In germline, CDR1 is SGHDT, CDR2 YYEEEE. The CDR3: CASSLAGGTSGGATYEQYF. CDR3 in DNA: TGTGCCAGCAGCTTGGCCGGAGGGACTAGCGGGGGGGCCACCTACGAGCAGTACTTC.

The chain recombines TRBV7-2 with TRBJ1-5; D ambiguous. The CDR3 spans 13 residues. Germline-derived CDR1 and CDR2 are SGHTA and FQGNSA. Trimming stripped 3 bases from V and 6 bases from J, with 9 bases between. CDR3 region: CASSFRESQPQHF. The CDR3 nucleotides read TGTGCCAGCAGCTTCCGGGAATCTCAGCCCCAGCATTTT.

The chain combines TRBV2 with TRBJ1-1; D unresolved. The CDR3 totals 13 residues. Per the germline V gene, CDR1 is SNHLY and CDR2 is FYNNEI. V was trimmed by 0 bases and J by 3 bases, leaving 5 bases between them. The DNA for the CDR3 is TGTGCCAGCAGTGAAGCGCTTTACACTGAAGCTTTCTTT. Translated: CASSEALYTEAFF.

The V and J genes are TRBV4-2 and TRBJ2-5; 15 bases are a match to TRBD2. Germline CDR1 reads LGHNA; CDR2 reads YNFKEQ. The CDR3 loop spans 16 amino acids. V shed 4 bases, J shed 2 bases, and the junction held 2 bases outside the gene matches. The CDR3 is CASSLGTSGGQETQYF. CDR3 nucleotides: TGTGCCAGCAGCCTTGGGACTAGCGGGGGGCAAGAGACCCAGTACTTC.

CDR3 bases: TGTGCCAGCAGCTTAGCGCAACAGCCCCAGCATTTT. Amino acids: CASSLAQQPQHF. The rearrangement uses TRBV7-2 and TRBJ1-5; D is undetermined. The CDR3 runs 12 residues. CDR1 is SGHTA and CDR2 is FQGNSA in the germline V gene. Trimming shortened V by 0 bases and J by 7 bases, and 4 bases separated the two germline ends.